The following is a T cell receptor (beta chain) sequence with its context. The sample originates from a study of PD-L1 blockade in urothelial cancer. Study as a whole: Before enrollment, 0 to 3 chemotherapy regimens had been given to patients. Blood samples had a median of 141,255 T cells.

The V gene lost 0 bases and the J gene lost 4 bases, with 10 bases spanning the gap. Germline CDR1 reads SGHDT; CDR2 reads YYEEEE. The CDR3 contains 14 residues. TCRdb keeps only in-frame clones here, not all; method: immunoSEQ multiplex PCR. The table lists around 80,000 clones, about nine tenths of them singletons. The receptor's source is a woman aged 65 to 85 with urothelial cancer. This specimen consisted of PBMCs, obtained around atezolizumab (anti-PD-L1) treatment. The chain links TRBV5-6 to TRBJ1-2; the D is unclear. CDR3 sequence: CASSLAGLGYGYTF. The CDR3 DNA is TGTGCCAGCAGCTTGGCAGGATTGGGCTATGGCTACACCTTC.